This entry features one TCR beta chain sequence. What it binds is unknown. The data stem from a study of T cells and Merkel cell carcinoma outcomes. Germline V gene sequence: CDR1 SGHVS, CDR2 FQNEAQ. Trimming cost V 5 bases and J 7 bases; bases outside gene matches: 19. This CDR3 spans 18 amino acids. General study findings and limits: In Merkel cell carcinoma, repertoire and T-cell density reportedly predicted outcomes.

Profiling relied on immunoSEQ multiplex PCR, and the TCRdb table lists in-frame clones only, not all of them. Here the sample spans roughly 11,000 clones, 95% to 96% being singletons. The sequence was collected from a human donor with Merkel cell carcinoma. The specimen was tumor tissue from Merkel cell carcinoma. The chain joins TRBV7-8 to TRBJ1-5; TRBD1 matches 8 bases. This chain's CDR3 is CASSPPGQAGGVNQPQHF. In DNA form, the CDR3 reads TGTGCCAGCAGCCCACCGGGACAGGCCGGGGGTGTAAACCAGCCCCAGCATTTT.